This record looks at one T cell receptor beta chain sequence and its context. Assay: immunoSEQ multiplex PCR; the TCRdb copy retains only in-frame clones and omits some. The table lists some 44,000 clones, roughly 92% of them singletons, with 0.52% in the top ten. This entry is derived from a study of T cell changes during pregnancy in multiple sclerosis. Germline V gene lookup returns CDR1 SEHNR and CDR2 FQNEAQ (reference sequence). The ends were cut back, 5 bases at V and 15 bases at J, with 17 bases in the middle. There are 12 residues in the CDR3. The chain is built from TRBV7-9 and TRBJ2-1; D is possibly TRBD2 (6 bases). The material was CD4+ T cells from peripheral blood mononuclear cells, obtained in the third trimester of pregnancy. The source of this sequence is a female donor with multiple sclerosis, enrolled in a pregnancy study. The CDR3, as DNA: TGTGCCAGCAGCATAGAGTGGGGGGATCCGTTCTTC. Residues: CASSIEWGDPFF.